The 18 T cell receptor beta chains below all came from one sample that was sequenced in a study of T cell responses to AZD1222 COVID-19 vaccine. Here immunoSEQ multiplex PCR was the method, and the copy in TCRdb shows in-frame clones only, minus some. The data contain around 140,000 clones, about 90% of them singletons. The material sequenced was peripheral blood, taken 28 days after the second AZD1222 dose. These receptor sequences come from an adult who received the AZD1222 COVID-19 vaccine.

This clone was observed a single time. J is TRBJ2-3 and V is TRBV5-1; D remains unclear. The germline V gene encodes CDR1 SGHRS and CDR2 YFSETQ. This CDR3 spans 14 amino acids. V lost 5 bases to trimming and J lost 6 bases, with 16 bases between them. CDR3 nucleotides: TGCGCCAGCAGTTGGCTGGGTTTTTCTGATACGCAGTATTTT. Amino acids: CASSWLGFSDTQYF.

The chain employs TRBV3-1 (or the pseudogene TRBV3-2) and TRBJ2-2; 7 bases fit TRBD2. V lost 7 bases to trimming and J lost 5 bases; unmatched junction nucleotides: 13. Germline V gene lookup returns CDR1 LGHDT and CDR2 YNNKEL (reference sequence). The CDR3 runs to 16 residues. CDR3 amino acids: CASTGGNGVITGELFF. CDR3 bases: TGTGCCAGCACCGGGGGGAATGGGGTCATTACCGGGGAGCTGTTTTTT.

The genes are TRBV6-5 and TRBJ1-2; TRBD1 might be the D (5 bases). Deletions cut 2 bases from V and 0 bases from J, with 10 bases between. CDR3 length: 15 amino acids. The germline V gene has CDR1 MNHEY and CDR2 SVGAGI. The CDR3 here is CASSYPSGANYGYTF. The CDR3 DNA follows: TGTGCCAGCAGTTACCCCTCGGGGGCTAACTATGGCTACACCTTC.

J is TRBJ2-7 and V is TRBV7-8; tentative D call: TRBD2 (6 bases). CDR1 and CDR2 from the germline V gene are SGHVS and FQNEAQ. The CDR3 contains 13 residues. V was clipped by 5 bases and J by 7 bases, with 15 bases between them. The CDR3 reads CASSIPGVREQYF. In nucleotides, the CDR3 is TGTGCCAGCAGCATACCGGGGGTGAGGGAGCAGTACTTC. The entire variable domain, with the rest obtained from reference TRBV7-8 and TRBJ2-7, is as follows: GAGVSQSPRYKVAKRGQDVALRCDPISGHVSLFWYQQALGQGPEFLTYFQNEAQLDKSGLPSDRFFAERPEGSVSTLKIQRTQQEDSAVYLCASSIPGVREQYFGPGTRLTVT.

The gene calls are TRBV28 and TRBJ1-1, with 8 bases identical to TRBD1. The CDR3 loop spans 19 amino acids. Germline loops: CDR1 MDHEN, CDR2 SYDVKM. The V and J ends lost 8 bases and 1 base, in that order; junction bases with no gene match: 21. CDR3 DNA: TGTGCCAGCTTCCCGGACAGGGATGTTGTAAGATTGGAGAACACTGAAGCTTTCTTT. This gives the protein CASFPDRDVVRLENTEAFF.

The chain uses TRBV27 and TRBJ1-2; D unclear. The CDR3 sequence is 15 residues long. V was clipped by 6 bases and J by 4 bases, with 18 bases between them. Germline CDR1 reads MNHEY; CDR2 reads SMNVEV (reference sequence). For the CDR3, the DNA is TGTGCCAGCAGCCTCAAGCCGGGCGAGGGCTATGGCTACACCTTC. It encodes CASSLKPGEGYGYTF.

This clone was seen only once. The CDR3 DNA sequence: TGCGCCAGCAGCTTGGCCGCGACTAGCGGGAATCTGGGTGAGCAGTTCTTC. It codes for CASSLAATSGNLGEQFF. The genes are TRBV5-1 and TRBJ2-1, with TRBD2 matching over 11 bases. Germline V lookup: CDR1 SGHRS, CDR2 YFSETQ. The CDR3 runs 17 residues. Losses at the gene ends were 0 bases for V and 9 bases for J; bases not matched to a gene: 11.

DNA of the CDR3: TGTGCCAGCAGCTCGAGCTCGGAGCAGTTCTTC. Translation: CASSSSSEQFF. The rearrangement links TRBV11-3 to TRBJ2-1; D is unclear. Germline lookup yields CDR1 SGHNT and CDR2 YENEEA. The V end was cut by 4 bases, the J end by 10 bases, with 8 bases between. The CDR3 spans 11 residues.

The chain carries TRBV15 and TRBJ2-1; tentatively, D is TRBD2 (6 bases). This CDR3 region has 10 residues. V lost 11 bases and J 7 bases, leaving 9 bases between the germline ends. CDR1 LNHNV and CDR2 YYDKDF come from the germline V gene (reference sequence). In DNA form, the CDR3 reads TGTGCCTCTGGAGGGAATGAGCAGTTCTTC. This codes for CASGGNEQFF.

This clone was observed a handful of times. The gene calls are TRBV5-1 and TRBJ1-1; tentatively, D is TRBD1 (6 bases). The V and J ends lost 4 bases and 2 bases respectively, with 15 bases between them. This CDR3 has 15 amino acids. Germline V lookup: CDR1 SGHRS, CDR2 YFSETQ. Here the CDR3 DNA reads TGCGCCAGCAGCCGGGACACCACATACAACACTGAAGCTTTCTTT. Translating gives CASSRDTTYNTEAFF. The full variable domain, with the rest looked up from reference TRBV5-1 and TRBJ1-1, is KAGVTQTPRYLIKTRGQQVTLSCSPISGHRSVSWYQQTPGQGLQFLFEYFSETQRNKGNFPGRFSGRQFSNSRSEMNVSTLELGDSALYLCASSRDTTYNTEAFFGQGTRLTVV.

This clone showed up just once. The CDR3 DNA is TGCAGTGTAGGAAGAGATCAGCCCCAGCATTTT. It specifies CSVGRDQPQHF. V gene TRBV20-1 combines with J gene TRBJ1-5; D unclear. CDR3 length: 11 amino acids. Trimming pared 7 bases from V and 5 bases from J, leaving 9 bases between. Germline lookup yields CDR1 DFQATT and CDR2 SNEGSKA (reference sequence).

The rearrangement joins TRBV5-6 to TRBJ1-4, with D unresolved. V shed 1 base and J shed 7 bases, with 14 bases lying between them. Germline CDR1 SGHDT, CDR2 YYEEEE. This CDR3 is 15 amino acids long. DNA for the CDR3: TGTGCCAGCAGCTTGTCCGGGAAAGCAGGTGAAAAACTGTTTTTT. Translating gives CASSLSGKAGEKLFF.

This rearrangement joins TRBV7-2 to TRBJ2-7, with 8 bases identical to TRBD2. This CDR3 spans 20 amino acids. J was trimmed by 4 bases and V by 0 bases; bases with no gene match: 20. CDR1 and CDR2 from the germline V gene are SGHTA and FQGNSA. The DNA for the CDR3 is TGTGCCAGCAGCTTAGCGGTGGTGAATAGCGGGATAAGGGGTAAGTACGAGCAGTACTTC. The encoded protein is CASSLAVVNSGIRGKYEQYF.

The CDR3, as DNA: TGTGCCAGCAGCTTAGATCCGAGAAAAGGGTATGGCTACACCTTC. Translated, it gives CASSLDPRKGYGYTF. The chain uses TRBV11-2 and TRBJ1-2; D ambiguous. The CDR3 has 15 residues. Germline CDR1 and CDR2: SGHAT and FQNNGV. The V and J ends lost 0 bases and 5 bases respectively, with 13 bases between them.

This clone is a singleton in its sample. This rearrangement joins TRBV28 to TRBJ1-2; D is uncertain. The CDR3 is 13 amino acids. Trimming took 1 base from V and 8 from J, leaving 11 bases between them. CDR1 is MDHEN, CDR2 SYDVKM, per germline. CDR3 residues: CASSLFGELGYTF. The CDR3 DNA follows: TGTGCCAGCAGTTTATTTGGGGAATTGGGCTACACCTTC.

The chain carries TRBV27 and TRBJ1-2, with D possibly matching TRBD1 (5 bases). Germline CDR1 and CDR2: MNHEY and SMNVEV (reference sequence). This CDR3 comprises 17 residues. Trimming pared 4 bases from V and 0 bases from J, leaving 18 bases between. Here the CDR3 reads CASSSVEGGQANYGYTF. CDR3 DNA sequence: TGTGCCAGCAGTTCGGTAGAAGGAGGACAAGCTAACTATGGCTACACCTTC.

This chain joins TRBV6-1 and TRBJ2-1; the D is unclear. Trimming pared 0 bases from V and 6 bases from J, leaving 15 bases between. CDR1 is MNHNS and CDR2 is SASEGT in the germline V gene. The CDR3 is made up of 16 amino acids. The CDR3 spells CASSEARMSGSNEQFF. The CDR3 coding sequence is TGTGCCAGCAGTGAAGCGCGAATGTCCGGGTCCAATGAGCAGTTCTTC.

This chain uses TRBV9 with TRBJ1-4; TRBD1 is a possible D gene (5 bases). CDR3 length equals 15 residues. Germline V gene lookup returns CDR1 SGDLS and CDR2 YYNGEE. V lost 0 bases, J lost 7 bases, and 13 bases lay in between. Here the CDR3 reads CASSVGGHRGEKLFF. The CDR3 DNA reads as TGTGCCAGCAGCGTAGGAGGGCATAGGGGTGAAAAACTGTTTTTT.